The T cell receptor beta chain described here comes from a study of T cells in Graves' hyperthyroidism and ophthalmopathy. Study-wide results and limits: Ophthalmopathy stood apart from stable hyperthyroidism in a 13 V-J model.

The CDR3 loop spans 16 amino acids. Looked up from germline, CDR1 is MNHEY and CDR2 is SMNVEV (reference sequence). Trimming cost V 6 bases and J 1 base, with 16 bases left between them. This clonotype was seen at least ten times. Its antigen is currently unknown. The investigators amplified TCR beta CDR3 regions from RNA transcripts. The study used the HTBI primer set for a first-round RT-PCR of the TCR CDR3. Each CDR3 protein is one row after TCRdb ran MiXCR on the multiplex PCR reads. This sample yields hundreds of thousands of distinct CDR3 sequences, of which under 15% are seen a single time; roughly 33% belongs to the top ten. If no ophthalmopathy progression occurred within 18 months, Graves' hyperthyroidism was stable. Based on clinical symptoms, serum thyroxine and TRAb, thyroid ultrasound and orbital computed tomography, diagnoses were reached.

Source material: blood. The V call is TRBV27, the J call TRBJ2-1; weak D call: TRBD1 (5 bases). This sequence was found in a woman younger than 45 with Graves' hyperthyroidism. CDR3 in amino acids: CASSLGVAQSYNEQFF. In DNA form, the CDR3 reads TGTGCCAGCAGCCTAGGGGTAGCACAATCCTACAATGAGCAGTTCTTC.